Sequencing of this TCR beta chain was carried out in a study of CD8 T cells in Susac syndrome. RNA amounts of about 0.45 to 1 ug underwent reverse transcription with random hexamers. Amplification of TCR beta CDR3 across 54 Vbeta and 13 Jbeta was performed with immunoSEQ multiplex PCR. One entry per CDR3 protein results from TCRdb running MiXCR on the immunoSEQ multiplex PCR reads. The sample has 140,000 or so distinct CDR3 sequences, approximately 95% seen once. The authors negatively isolated CD8+ and CD4+ T cells and FACS-enriched TEMRA cells. The clonotype comes from a human donor with multiple sclerosis. Sequencing used CD4+ T cells from PBMCs.

CDR3 residues: CASTSTGWGYGYTF. CDR3 DNA: TGTGCCAGCACCTCGACAGGTTGGGGCTATGGCTACACCTTC. The gene calls are TRBV5-4 and TRBJ1-2, with a possible D match to TRBD1 (6 bases). This CDR3 has 14 residues. Germline-derived CDR1 and CDR2 are SGHNT and YYREEE (reference sequence). V was clipped by 6 bases and J by 4 bases, with 16 bases between them.